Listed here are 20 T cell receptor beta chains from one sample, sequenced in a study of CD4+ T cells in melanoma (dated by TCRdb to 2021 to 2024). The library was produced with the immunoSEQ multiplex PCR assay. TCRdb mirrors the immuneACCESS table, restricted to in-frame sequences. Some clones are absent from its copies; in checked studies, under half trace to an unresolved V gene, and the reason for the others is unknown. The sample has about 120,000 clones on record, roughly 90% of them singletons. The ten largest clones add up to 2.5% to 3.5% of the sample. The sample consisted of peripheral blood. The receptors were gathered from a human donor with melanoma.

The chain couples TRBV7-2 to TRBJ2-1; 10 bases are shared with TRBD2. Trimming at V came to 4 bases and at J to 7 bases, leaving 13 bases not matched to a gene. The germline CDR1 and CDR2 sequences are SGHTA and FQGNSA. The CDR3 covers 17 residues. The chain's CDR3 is CASSSRVGQRGGNEQFF. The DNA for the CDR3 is TGTGCCAGCAGCTCCCGAGTCGGCCAGCGGGGGGGGAATGAGCAGTTCTTC.

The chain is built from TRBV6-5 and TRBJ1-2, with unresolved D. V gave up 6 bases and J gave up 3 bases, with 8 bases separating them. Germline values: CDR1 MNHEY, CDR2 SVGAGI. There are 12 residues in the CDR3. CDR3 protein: CASRSDDYGYTF. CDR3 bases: TGTGCCAGCAGATCGGACGACTATGGCTACACCTTC.

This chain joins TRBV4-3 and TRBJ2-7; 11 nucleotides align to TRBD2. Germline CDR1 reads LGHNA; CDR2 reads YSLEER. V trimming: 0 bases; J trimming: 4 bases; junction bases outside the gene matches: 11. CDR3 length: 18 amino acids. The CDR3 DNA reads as TGCGCCAGCAGCCAAGAATGGCTAGCGGGAGGCTCCCTGTACGAGCAGTACTTC. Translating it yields CASSQEWLAGGSLYEQYF.

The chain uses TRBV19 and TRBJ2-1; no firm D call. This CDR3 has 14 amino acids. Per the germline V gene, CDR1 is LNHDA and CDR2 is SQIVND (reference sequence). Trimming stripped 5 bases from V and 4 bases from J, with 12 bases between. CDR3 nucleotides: TGTGCCAGTAGTCCCACATCCTTTTACAATGAGCAGTTCTTC. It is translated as CASSPTSFYNEQFF. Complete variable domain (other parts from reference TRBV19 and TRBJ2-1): DGGITQSPKYLFRKEGQNVTLSCEQNLNHDAMYWYRQDPGQGLRLIYYSQIVNDFQKGDIAEGYSVSREKKESFPLTVTSAQKNPTAFYLCASSPTSFYNEQFFGPGTRLTVL.

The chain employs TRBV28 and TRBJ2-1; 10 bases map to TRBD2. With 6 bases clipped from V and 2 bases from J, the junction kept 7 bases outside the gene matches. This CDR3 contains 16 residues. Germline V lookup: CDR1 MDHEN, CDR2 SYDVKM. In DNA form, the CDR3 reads TGTGCCAGCAGCGAATCCACTAGCGGGGCCTACAATGAGCAGTTCTTC. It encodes CASSESTSGAYNEQFF.

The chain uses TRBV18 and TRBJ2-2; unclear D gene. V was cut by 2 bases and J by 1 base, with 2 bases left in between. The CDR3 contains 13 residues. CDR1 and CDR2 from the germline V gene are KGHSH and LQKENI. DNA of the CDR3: TGTGCCAGCTCACCAGGGAACACCGGGGAGCTGTTTTTT. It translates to CASSPGNTGELFF.

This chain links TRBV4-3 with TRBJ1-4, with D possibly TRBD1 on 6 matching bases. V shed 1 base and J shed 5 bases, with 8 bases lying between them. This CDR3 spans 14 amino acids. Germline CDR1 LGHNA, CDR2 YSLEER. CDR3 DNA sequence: TGCGCCAGCAGCCAAGGGACAGCAAATGAAAAACTGTTTTTT. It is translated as CASSQGTANEKLFF.

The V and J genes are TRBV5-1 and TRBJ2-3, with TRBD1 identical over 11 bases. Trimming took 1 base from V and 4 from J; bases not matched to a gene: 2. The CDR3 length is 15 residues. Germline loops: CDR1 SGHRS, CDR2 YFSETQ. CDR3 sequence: CASSLLGQGADTQYF. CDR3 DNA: TGCGCCAGCAGCTTGTTGGGACAGGGGGCAGATACGCAGTATTTT.

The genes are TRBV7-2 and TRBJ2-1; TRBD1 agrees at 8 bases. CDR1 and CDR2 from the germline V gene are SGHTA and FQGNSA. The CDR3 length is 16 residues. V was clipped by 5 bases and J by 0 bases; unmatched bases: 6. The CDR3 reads CASSPGGASSYNEQFF. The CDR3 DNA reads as TGTGCCAGCAGCCCAGGGGGCGCCAGCTCCTACAATGAGCAGTTCTTC.

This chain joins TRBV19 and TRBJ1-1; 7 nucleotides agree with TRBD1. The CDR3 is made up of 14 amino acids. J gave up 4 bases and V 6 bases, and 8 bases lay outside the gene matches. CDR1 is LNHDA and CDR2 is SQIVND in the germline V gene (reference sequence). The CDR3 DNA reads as TGTGCCAGTAGCGCAACAGGGGAGTTCACTGAAGCTTTCTTT. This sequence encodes CASSATGEFTEAFF. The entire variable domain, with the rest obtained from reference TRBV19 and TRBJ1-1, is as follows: DGGITQSPKYLFRKEGQNVTLSCEQNLNHDAMYWYRQDPGQGLRLIYYSQIVNDFQKGDIAEGYSVSREKKESFPLTVTSAQKNPTAFYLCASSATGEFTEAFFGQGTRLTVV.

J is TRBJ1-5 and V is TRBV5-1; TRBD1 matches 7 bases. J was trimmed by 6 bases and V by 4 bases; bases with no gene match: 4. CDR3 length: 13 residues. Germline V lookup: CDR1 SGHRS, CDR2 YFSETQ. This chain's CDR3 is CASSLNRGQPQHF. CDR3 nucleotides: TGCGCCAGCAGCCTAAACAGGGGTCAGCCCCAGCATTTT. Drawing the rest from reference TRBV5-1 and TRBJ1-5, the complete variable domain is KAGVTQTPRYLIKTRGQQVTLSCSPISGHRSVSWYQQTPGQGLQFLFEYFSETQRNKGNFPGRFSGRQFSNSRSEMNVSTLELGDSALYLCASSLNRGQPQHFGDGTRLSIL.

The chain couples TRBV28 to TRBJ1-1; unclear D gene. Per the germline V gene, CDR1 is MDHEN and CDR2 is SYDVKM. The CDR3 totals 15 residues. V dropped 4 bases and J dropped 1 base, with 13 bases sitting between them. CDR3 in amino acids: CASSSYFEGNTEAFF. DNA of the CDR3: TGTGCCAGCAGTTCCTACTTCGAGGGGAACACTGAAGCTTTCTTT.

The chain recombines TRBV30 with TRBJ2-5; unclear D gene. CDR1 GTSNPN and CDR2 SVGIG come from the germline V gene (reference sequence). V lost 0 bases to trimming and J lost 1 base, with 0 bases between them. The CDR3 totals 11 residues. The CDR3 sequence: CAWSVQETQYF. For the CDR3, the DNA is TGTGCCTGGAGTGTCCAAGAGACCCAGTACTTC. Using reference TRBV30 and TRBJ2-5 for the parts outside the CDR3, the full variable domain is SQTIHQWPATLVQPVGSPLSLECTVEGTSNPNLYWYRQAAGRGLQLLFYSVGIGQISSEVPQNLSASRPQDRQFILSSKKLLLSDSGFYLCAWSVQETQYFGPGTRLLVL.

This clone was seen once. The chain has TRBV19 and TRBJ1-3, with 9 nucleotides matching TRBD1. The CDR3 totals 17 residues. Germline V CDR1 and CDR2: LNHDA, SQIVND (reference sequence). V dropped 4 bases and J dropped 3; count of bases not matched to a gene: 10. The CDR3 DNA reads TGTGCCAGTAGTACCCGTCGGGGACAGGGCGTTGGAAACACCATATATTTT. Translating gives CASSTRRGQGVGNTIYF.

The CDR3 nucleotides are TGTGCCAGCAGCTACGCGCCCGAAGAGACCCAGTACTTC. It specifies CASSYAPEETQYF. V usage is TRBV5-5 and J usage is TRBJ2-5; D remains ambiguous. This CDR3 has 13 residues. Germline CDR1 SGHKS, CDR2 YYEKEE (reference sequence). The V and J ends lost 3 bases and 3 bases respectively, with 9 bases between them.

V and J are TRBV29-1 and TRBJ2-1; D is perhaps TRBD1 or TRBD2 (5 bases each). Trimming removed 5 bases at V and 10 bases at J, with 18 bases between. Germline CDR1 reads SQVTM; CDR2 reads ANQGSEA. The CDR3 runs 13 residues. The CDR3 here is CSVSGTRLMEQFF. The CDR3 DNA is TGCAGCGTTTCGGGGACCCGATTGATGGAGCAGTTCTTC.

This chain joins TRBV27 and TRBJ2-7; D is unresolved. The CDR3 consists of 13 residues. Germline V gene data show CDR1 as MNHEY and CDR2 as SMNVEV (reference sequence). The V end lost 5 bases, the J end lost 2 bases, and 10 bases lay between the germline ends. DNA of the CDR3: TGTGCCAGCAGTCTCCATTCTACCTACGAGCAGTACTTC. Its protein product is CASSLHSTYEQYF.

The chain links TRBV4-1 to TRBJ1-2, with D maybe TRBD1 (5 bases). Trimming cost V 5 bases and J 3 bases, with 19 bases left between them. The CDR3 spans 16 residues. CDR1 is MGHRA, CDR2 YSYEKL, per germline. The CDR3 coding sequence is TGCGCCAGCAGCGGAAGTAGGGACCCGATCGACTATGGCTACACCTTC. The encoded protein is CASSGSRDPIDYGYTF.

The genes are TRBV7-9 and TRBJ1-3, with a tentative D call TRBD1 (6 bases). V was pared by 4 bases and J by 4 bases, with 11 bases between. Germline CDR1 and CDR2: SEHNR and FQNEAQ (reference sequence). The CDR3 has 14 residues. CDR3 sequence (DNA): TGTGCCAGCAGCTGGCCAGGGGCGGGAAACACCATATATTTT. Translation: CASSWPGAGNTIYF.

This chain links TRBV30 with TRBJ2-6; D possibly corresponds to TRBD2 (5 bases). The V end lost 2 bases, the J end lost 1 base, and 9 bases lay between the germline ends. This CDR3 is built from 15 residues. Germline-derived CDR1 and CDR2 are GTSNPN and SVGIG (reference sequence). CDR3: CAWSLWTSGANVLTF. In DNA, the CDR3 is TGTGCCTGGAGTCTCTGGACTTCTGGGGCCAACGTCCTGACTTTC.